The rows below give T cell receptor beta chains drawn from one sample of a study of cytomegalovirus exposure and HLA in healthy donors. Using immunoSEQ multiplex PCR, the repertoire was profiled, and TCRdb retains in-frame clones only, with some absent. The sample table sets out 200,000 or so clones. The sample taken for sequencing was PBMCs. The receptor set was obtained from a boy younger than 18 in good health and CMV-seronegative. Both conserved end residues are part of each CDR3. A D gene is named only where the DNA matches it firmly.

v_gene,j_gene,d_gene,CDR3nt,CDR3aa
TRBV19,TRBJ2-7,NA,TGTGCCAGTAGCGACAGCTACTACGAGCAGTACTTC,CASSDSYYEQYF
TRBV19,TRBJ2-1,TRBD1,TGTGCCAGTAGTCTTCGACAGGGGCATCCAAATGAGCAGTTCTTC,CASSLRQGHPNEQFF
TRBV9,TRBJ1-3,TRBD1,TGTGCCAGCAGCCCCGGAACTCTTTTGACAGGGAGCGGAAACACCATATATTTT,CASSPGTLLTGSGNTIYF
TRBV11-2,TRBJ2-3,TRBD2,TGTGCCAGCAGCTTAGGGGCTAGCGGCCGCGATACGCAGTATTTT,CASSLGASGRDTQYF
TRBV18,TRBJ2-3,TRBD1,TGTGCCAGCTCACCCGGGACAGGGAGGCGAGATACGCAGTATTTT,CASSPGTGRRDTQYF
TRBV6-1,TRBJ2-3,TRBD2,TGTGCCAGCAGTACCTCGAGCGGGGGGGCAGATACGCAGTATTTT,CASSTSSGGADTQYF
TRBV29-1,TRBJ1-4,TRBD1,TGCAGCGTTGAAGGGGACAGTGAGGAAAAACTGTTTTTT,CSVEGDSEEKLFF
TRBV5-1,TRBJ1-2,NA,TGCGCCAGCAGCTTGTCCGGAGAAAACTATGGCTACACCTTC,CASSLSGENYGYTF
TRBV7-9,TRBJ1-4,TRBD1,TGTGCCAGCAGCTTAGGGCGGGCAGGGGGGCGCGAAAAACTGTTTTTT,CASSLGRAGGREKLFF
TRBV7-2,TRBJ1-3,NA,TGTGCCAGCAGCGGGGGCCTCTCAGGAACCATATATTTT,CASSGGLSGTIYF
TRBV5-1,TRBJ2-1,TRBD2,TGCGCCAGCAGCTCCGCCCGACTAGCGGGGGGAGAGCAGTTCTTC,CASSSARLAGGEQFF
TRBV11-2,TRBJ1-1,NA,TGTGCCAGCAGCTCAAGGGGGAACACTGAAGCTTTCTTT,CASSSRGNTEAFF
TRBV19,TRBJ2-5,TRBD1,TGTGCCAGTAGAATCAGACAGGGGGAGACCCAGTACTTC,CASRIRQGETQYF
TRBV9,TRBJ1-3,NA,TGTGCCTCAGCAGGTGCTGGAAACACCATATATTTT,CASAGAGNTIYF
TRBV4-2,TRBJ2-7,TRBD2,TGTGCCAGCAGCCAGATTAGCGGGGATAACTACGAGCAGTACTTC,CASSQISGDNYEQYF
TRBV9,TRBJ1-3,TRBD1,TGTGCCAGCAGCCCTCAACAGGGGCCCGGAAACACCATATATTTT,CASSPQQGPGNTIYF
TRBV30,TRBJ2-3,NA,TGTGCCGCCGCGGGGGCCGACACAGATACGCAGTATTTT,CAAAGADTDTQYF
TRBV9,TRBJ2-5,NA,TGTGCCAGCAGCGGAAACACAGATCGGGGATCCCAGTACTTC,CASSGNTDRGSQYF
TRBV10-3,TRBJ1-1,NA,TGTGCCATCAGCGAGGGAGGAGTGAACACTGAAGCTTTCTTT,CAISEGGVNTEAFF
TRBV7-9,TRBJ1-1,TRBD1,TGTGCCAGCAGCCCACAGGGGTCCACTGAAGCTTTCTTT,CASSPQGSTEAFF
TRBV5-8,TRBJ2-1,TRBD1,TGTGCCAGCAGCAAAGTCCGGGACAGGGGATACAATGAGCAGTTCTTC,CASSKVRDRGYNEQFF
TRBV7-8,TRBJ1-5,NA,TGTGCCAGCAGCCGCGGGGCGGGAGATAGCAATCAGCCCCAGCATTTT,CASSRGAGDSNQPQHF
TRBV30,TRBJ1-3,TRBD1,TGTGCCTGGAGTGTCCCGACAGGGAGAGGAAACACCATATATTTT,CAWSVPTGRGNTIYF
TRBV19,TRBJ1-1,NA,TGTGCCAGTAGTCCCCCCGGACAGCCCCTTGAAGCTTTCTTT,CASSPPGQPLEAFF
TRBV7-2,TRBJ2-7,NA,TGTGCCAGCAGCTTAGAGCCGGGGATCAGTCACTACGAGCAGTACTTC,CASSLEPGISHYEQYF
TRBV4-2,TRBJ2-1,TRBD2,TGTGCCAGCAGCCAAGGAATCTCGACTAGCGGGGGGCGAGAGCAGTTCTTC,CASSQGISTSGGREQFF
TRBV7-8,TRBJ2-5,NA,TGTGCCAGCAGCTTAGTCCGAGGAGCGACGGAGACCCAGTACTTC,CASSLVRGATETQYF
TRBV28,TRBJ2-7,TRBD1,TGTGCCAGCAGTTTATTACCCGGACAGGGGGGCTACGAGCAGTACTTC,CASSLLPGQGGYEQYF
TRBV9,TRBJ1-1,NA,TGTGCCAGCAGCGTAGGGCAGATAGCCCTGAACACTGAAGCTTTCTTT,CASSVGQIALNTEAFF
TRBV5-7,TRBJ1-5,NA,TGTGCCAGCAGCTCATCGGGAGCCCGGAGGATCGATAGCAATCAGCCCCAGCATTTT,CASSSSGARRIDSNQPQHF
TRBV28,TRBJ1-4,NA,TGTGCCAGCCGGACACCCGGGGGGGAAAAACTGTTTTTT,CASRTPGGEKLFF
TRBV2,TRBJ2-2,TRBD1,TGTGCCAGCGGTGACCAGGACAGGGTGTCCGGGGAGCTGTTTTTT,CASGDQDRVSGELFF
TRBV15,TRBJ1-5,NA,TGTGCCACCAGCAATAGACAGCTGAATCAGCCCCAGCATTTT,CATSNRQLNQPQHF
TRBV25-1,TRBJ1-1,NA,TGTGCCAGCAGTGAGTTGGCGGGTGAAGCTTTCTTT,CASSELAGEAFF
TRBV7-9,TRBJ1-2,NA,TGTGCCAGCAGCCCCCAGACAGAGACCTATGGCTACACCTTC,CASSPQTETYGYTF
TRBV5-1,TRBJ2-4,NA,TGCGCCAGCAGCCTCGAGGGGGACAAAAACATTCAGTACTTC,CASSLEGDKNIQYF
TRBV6-5,TRBJ2-3,NA,TGTGCCAGCAAAAGGGGGAGCGGGGGCACAGATACGCAGTATTTT,CASKRGSGGTDTQYF
TRBV4-1,TRBJ1-5,NA,TGCGCCAGCAGCCCAGGCGGCGGGGATCAGCCCCAGCATTTT,CASSPGGGDQPQHF
TRBV11-2,TRBJ2-1,TRBD2,TGTGCCAGCACTATCAACCTCCGGGGGACTAACAATGAGCAGTTCTTC,CASTINLRGTNNEQFF
TRBV5-1,TRBJ2-1,NA,TGCGCCAGCAGCGGCCGGAGCGGGCATGAGCAGTTCTTC,CASSGRSGHEQFF
TRBV4-1,TRBJ2-2,NA,TGCGCCAGCAGCCAAGTAGGGGCCCACGCGAACACCGGGGAGCTGTTTTTT,CASSQVGAHANTGELFF
TRBV5-5,TRBJ2-7,TRBD1,TGTGCCAGCAGCTCAATGGACAGGGGTTCCTACGAGCAGTACTTC,CASSSMDRGSYEQYF
TRBV4-1,TRBJ2-1,NA,TGCGCCAGCAGCCAAGTGGGCCAGACCAATGAGCAGTTCTTC,CASSQVGQTNEQFF
TRBV6-4,TRBJ2-3,TRBD2,TGTGCCAGCAGTGACTCGCGGGGGGCAGATACGCAGTATTTT,CASSDSRGADTQYF
TRBV5-1,TRBJ2-3,TRBD2,TGCGCCAGCAGCTCGGGGGCTAGCGGGGGATACACAGATACGCAGTATTTT,CASSSGASGGYTDTQYF
TRBV4-1,TRBJ1-5,NA,TGCGCCAGCAGCCAAGTTGTTTCTTGGGGGCCCAGCAATCAGCCCCAGCATTTT,CASSQVVSWGPSNQPQHF
TRBV6-1,TRBJ2-1,TRBD2,TGTGCCAGCTTGGGTTTCGGGACTAGGTACAATGAGCAGTTCTTC,CASLGFGTRYNEQFF
TRBV11-3,TRBJ2-1,TRBD1,TGTGCCAGCAGCTTGCAGGGGGCGCGGAATGAGCAGTTCTTC,CASSLQGARNEQFF
TRBV2,TRBJ1-2,TRBD1,TGTGCCAGCAGCGAGGACAGGGGTTATGGCTACACCTTC,CASSEDRGYGYTF
TRBV23-1,TRBJ1-1,NA,TGCGCCAGCAGTCTACGACAGGAGCCGGAAGCTTTCTTT,CASSLRQEPEAFF
TRBV6-5,TRBJ1-3,NA,TGTGCCAGCAGGGGGGCGCGTCAAAGAAACACCATATATTTT,CASRGARQRNTIYF
TRBV30,TRBJ2-7,NA,TGTGCCTGGACCTTAGGGACACCCGTCGAGCAGTACTTC,CAWTLGTPVEQYF